The rows below give T cell receptor beta chains drawn from one sample of a study of beta chain features in type 1 diabetes. Produced via immunoSEQ multiplex PCR; TCRdb's table is partial and in-frame only. The repertoire holds hundreds of thousands of clones, around 14% seen once, with approximately 0.035% in the top ten. Sequencing was performed on naive CD4+ T cells from blood. The receptors were sampled from a man in his thirties or forties in good health. Both conserved end residues are part of each CDR3. The D gene is left open where the match is weak. Only part of the rows carry a size: once, few, many, or a class if the clone is expanded.

>TRBJ2-5|-|few|TRBV7-6
CASSLTSGVRQETQYF
TGTGCCAGCAGCTTAACCTCAGGGGTCCGCCAAGAGACCCAGTACTTC
>TRBJ2-1|-|few|TRBV5-4
CASSLAENEQFF
TGTGCCAGCAGCTTGGCAGAAAATGAGCAGTTCTTC
>TRBJ1-1|-|few|TRBV15
CATSRDPGPNTEAFF
TGTGCCACCAGCAGAGACCCGGGGCCGAACACTGAAGCTTTCTTT
>TRBJ2-3|TRBD2|-|TRBV30
CAWRAGGINTQYF
TGTGCCTGGAGGGCGGGAGGGATAAATACGCAGTATTTT
>TRBJ2-1|-|few|TRBV7-2
CASSLRLVSDEQFF
TGTGCCAGCAGCTTAAGACTAGTTTCGGATGAGCAGTTCTTC
>TRBJ1-5|-|few|TRBV6-1
CASSPVGTAHQPQHF
TGTGCCAGCTCCCCCGTCGGCACCGCTCATCAGCCCCAGCATTTT
>TRBJ1-1|-|-|TRBV9
CASSGGGRTEAFF
TGTGCCAGCAGCGGCGGAGGGCGGACTGAAGCTTTCTTT
>TRBJ2-1|-|-|TRBV7-7
CASSLAGINNEQFF
TGTGCTAGCAGCTTAGCCGGGATCAACAATGAGCAGTTCTTC
>TRBJ2-1|-|-|TRBV7-2
CASSLVGVLPSLVF
TGTGCCAGCAGCTTAGTAGGAGTTCTGCCGTCCCTAGTCTTC
>TRBJ2-1|TRBD2|-|TRBV28
CASSLSASGSYNEQFF
TGTGCCAGCAGTTTATCGGCTAGCGGATCCTACAATGAGCAGTTCTTC
>TRBJ1-2|-|-|TRBV9
CASSVGYRTLGYGYTF
TGTGCCAGCAGCGTAGGGTACAGAACCCTCGGCTATGGCTACACCTTC
>TRBJ2-1|-|-|TRBV7-9
CASSFQHRGFF
TGTGCCAGCAGCTTTCAACACCGTGGGTTCTTC
>TRBJ2-1|-|few|TRBV5-4
CASKETGNEQFF
TGTGCCAGCAAAGAGACCGGCAATGAGCAGTTCTTC
>TRBJ1-2|TRBD1|few|TRBV7-2
CASSLGQNYGYTF
TGTGCCAGCAGCTTGGGACAGAACTATGGCTACACCTTC
>TRBJ1-3|-|-|TRBV25-1
CASMEGSGNTIYF
TGTGCCAGCATGGAGGGATCGGGAAACACCATATATTTT
>TRBJ1-2|-|few|TRBV7-9
CASTELRGPLSGYTF
TGTGCCAGTACAGAACTACGTGGGCCACTATCTGGCTACACCTTC
>TRBJ1-5|-|-|TRBV15
CATSSGRPLRPQHF
TGTGCCACCAGCAGCGGACGGCCGTTGAGGCCCCAGCATTTT
>TRBJ1-1|-|few|TRBV7-9
CASSLGGTGTEAFF
TGTGCCAGCAGCTTGGGGGGAACAGGGACTGAAGCTTTCTTT
>TRBJ1-5|TRBD1|-|TRBV7-2
CASSRTGAGQPQHF
TGTGCCAGCAGCCGGACAGGGGCGGGCCAGCCCCAGCATTTT
>TRBJ1-1|-|-|TRBV10-3
CAARDTRNTEAFF
TGTGCCGCCCGGGACACCCGAAACACTGAAGCTTTCTTT
>TRBJ2-7|-|few|TRBV4-1
CASSQGGGVPTRYEQYF
TGCGCCAGCAGCCAGGGTGGAGGAGTCCCGACCCGCTACGAGCAGTACTTC
>TRBJ1-2|-|-|TRBV29-1
CSVVGSGLYGYTF
TGCAGCGTTGTTGGCTCAGGGCTCTATGGCTACACCTTC
>TRBJ2-6|-|few|TRBV2
CASSEAFPHVLTF
TGTGCCAGCAGTGAAGCCTTTCCACACGTCCTGACTTTC
>TRBJ2-1|-|-|TRBV2
CASSVNRASHNEQFF
TGTGCCAGCAGTGTCAACAGGGCTAGCCACAATGAGCAGTTCTTC
>TRBJ2-5|TRBD2|few|TRBV9
CASSVMAGGKETQYF
TGTGCCAGCAGCGTAATGGCGGGGGGAAAAGAGACCCAGTACTTC
>TRBJ2-1|-|-|TRBV4-3
CASSLGLYNEQFF
TGCGCCAGCAGCCTGGGACTTTACAATGAGCAGTTCTTC
>TRBJ2-1|TRBD2|few|TRBV15
CATSRDLAGPQFF
TGTGCCACCAGCAGAGATCTAGCGGGTCCCCAGTTCTTC
>TRBJ2-3|TRBD1|-|TRBV5-4
CASSSLGTGTQYF
TGTGCCAGCAGCTCCCTCGGGACAGGGACGCAGTATTTT
>TRBJ2-1|TRBD2|-|TRBV6-6
CASTIGAGGSYNEQFF
TGTGCCAGCACCATCGGGGCGGGGGGCTCCTACAATGAGCAGTTCTTC
>TRBJ2-5|TRBD2|few|TRBV29-1
CSVLRGLAGGGETQYF
TGCAGCGTTTTAAGGGGACTAGCGGGAGGAGGAGAGACCCAGTACTTC
>TRBJ2-2|-|few|TRBV7-4
CASSFRSVSGELFF
TGTGCCAGCAGCTTCCGCTCGGTTTCCGGGGAGCTGTTTTTT
>TRBJ1-1|-|few|TRBV5-4
CASSIDSHTEAFF
TGTGCCAGCAGTATTGACAGCCACACTGAAGCTTTCTTT
>TRBJ2-3|-|few|TRBV12-2
CASRLLADTDTQYF
TGTGCAAGTCGCTTACTAGCGGACACAGATACGCAGTATTTT
>TRBJ2-7|-|-|TRBV11-2
CASSRTRSYEQYF
TGTGCCAGCAGCCGGACACGATCCTACGAGCAGTACTTC
>TRBJ1-1|-|-|TRBV29-1
CTSARAYDTEAFF
TGCACTAGTGCCCGGGCTTACGACACTGAAGCTTTCTTT
>TRBJ2-1|-|few|TRBV6-5
CASSSDSSFNEQFF
TGTGCCAGCAGTTCTGACAGTTCCTTCAATGAGCAGTTCTTC
>TRBJ2-5|TRBD2|-|TRBV7-3
CASAAGRGETQYF
TGTGCCAGCGCAGCGGGAAGGGGAGAGACCCAGTACTTC
>TRBJ1-1|-|-|TRBV10-3
CAIRQGEMLGTEAFF
TGTGCCATCAGACAGGGAGAGATGTTAGGCACTGAAGCTTTCTTT
>TRBJ2-5|-|few|TRBV7-9
CAGSLQGETQYF
TGTGCCGGTTCTCTTCAGGGAGAGACCCAGTACTTC
>TRBJ1-4|TRBD1|-|TRBV6-5
CASSRDRGTEKLFF
TGTGCCAGCAGTCGGGACAGGGGCACCGAAAAACTGTTTTTT
>TRBJ2-4|-|few|TRBV6-6
CASRYRDTKNIQYF
TGTGCCAGCAGGTACCGGGACACCAAAAACATTCAGTACTTC
>TRBJ1-2|-|few|TRBV5-4
CASSPEGDYGYTF
TGTGCCAGCAGTCCCGAGGGGGACTATGGCTACACCTTC
>TRBJ2-7|-|-|TRBV18
CASSLRQGDEQYF
TGTGCCAGCTCACTAAGGCAGGGTGACGAGCAGTACTTC
>TRBJ1-4|-|few|TRBV23-1
CASNSTLGAVFQEKLFF
TGCGCCAGCAACTCCACGCTGGGGGCAGTTTTTCAAGAAAAACTGTTTTTT
>TRBJ2-1|TRBD1|few|TRBV19
CASSMGQGTNEQFF
TGTGCCAGTAGTATGGGACAGGGGACTAATGAGCAGTTCTTC
>TRBJ2-7|-|-|TRBV7-9
CASVASTYEQYF
TGTGCCAGCGTGGCATCAACCTACGAGCAGTACTTC
>TRBJ1-2|TRBD1|few|TRBV4-3
CASSQDGRGTGYGYTF
TGCGCCAGCAGCCAAGATGGGCGTGGGACAGGCTATGGCTACACCTTC
>TRBJ1-2|-|-|TRBV29-1
CSDSRGNNYGYTF
TGCAGCGATAGTCGTGGGAATAACTATGGCTACACCTTC
>TRBJ2-1|TRBD2|-|TRBV7-2
CASSREAGRNEQFF
TGTGCCAGCAGCCGGGAAGCGGGGAGAAATGAGCAGTTCTTC
>TRBJ2-5|-|-|TRBV5-1
CASSFHYRIQETQYF
TGCGCCAGCAGCTTCCACTACAGGATCCAAGAGACCCAGTACTTC
>TRBJ2-7|-|-|TRBV7-2
CASLRDTSYEQYF
TGTGCCAGCCTCCGGGACACCTCCTACGAGCAGTACTTC
>TRBJ2-5|-|few|TRBV7-2
CASSLEPRRATQYF
TGTGCCAGCAGCTTAGAGCCCCGGCGGGCGACCCAGTACTTC
>TRBJ2-7|TRBD1|few|TRBV25-1
CASIGQAAYEQYF
TGTGCCAGCATCGGACAGGCGGCCTACGAGCAGTACTTC
>TRBJ1-2|-|-|TRBV14
CASSQDGDTYGYTF
TGTGCCAGCAGCCAAGATGGGGACACCTATGGCTACACCTTC